This paragraph reports one T cell receptor (beta chain). This clone was found many times. There is no known antigen for this receptor. No per-base quality is available; no much larger clone lies one base away. The same CDR3 is also encoded by other DNA sequences in this sample. The donors were healthy, HIV-negative adults with no recently reported acute infections or vaccinations. Every donor was a Caucasian adult residing in Nashville, Tennessee, USA. CD4+ T cells were enriched through magnetic negative selection, after which naive cells were positively selected on CD45RA and the remaining negative fraction served as the memory subset. Blood was obtained by leukapheresis, after which PBMCs were separated by Ficoll-Histopaque density gradient centrifugation and cryopreserved in liquid nitrogen vapor phase. Purity and quantity of every magnetically sorted T cell population were checked by analytical flow cytometry. Genomic DNA was isolated from each sorted fraction and quantified by UV absorbance on a Nanodrop 2000c.

The data were obtained in a study of shared clonotypes between healthy human individuals (dated by TCRdb to 2019 to 2021). Regarding the research as a whole: The cohort comprised a couple of women and a few men aged 18 to 49 years. For each donor, three plates each were used for CD4 naive and CD4 memory, two plates were used for CD8 naive, and one plate was used for CD8 memory. To estimate repertoire size and how much clonotypes are shared between individuals, the study performed deep sequencing of blood TCR repertoires from 4 to 6 healthy adults. Libraries were prepared and TCR repertoires were sequenced by different laboratories using diverse techniques, in order to increase sequencing depth and limit assay-specific biases. Per donor, leukapheresis produced somewhere between about 0.94 and 9 billion PBMCs.

In the germline V gene (reference sequence), CDR1 corresponds to SEHNR and CDR2 to FQNEAQ. Taken from cysteine to phenylalanine, the CDR3 has 13 residues. Only the CDR3 region is kept as DNA, spanning 39 bases read in frame from base 1. V drops 0 bases and J drops 2 bases, leaving 3 bases in between. Using the deep immunoSEQ assay, TCR CDR3 regions were amplified from genomic DNA by multiplex PCR. Extracted genomic DNA from each cell subset was distributed evenly across all wells of several immunoSEQ 96-well plates, and each plate was treated as a replicate. For sorted subsets, each replicate PCR was loaded with approximately 0.2 ug genomic DNA, equivalent to 30,000 or so T cell genomes. Purified libraries were measured with a Qubit 3.0 fluorometer, size-checked on a Bioanalyzer 2100, and measured again with the KAPA Library Quantification kit. Every immunoSEQ 96-well plate was sequenced on a dedicated single-read 150-cycle Illumina NextSeq 550 flow cell. Per the original workflow: Because the immunoSEQ output included only junctional sequences and no quality scores, the filtering could not be the same as the filtering used for full-length reads. Sequences were annotated with PyIR, a Python wrapper for IgBLAST v1.9, and V/J genes and CDR3 were assigned using IMGT germline references. Reads were filtered out if the reads had weak V/J assignments (E-value above 1e-6), no CDR3, stop codons, out-of-frame junctions, or ambiguous translated residues. V3J clonotypes were defined as sequences sharing the same inferred V gene, J gene, and CDR3 amino acid sequence. Percentage overlap between repertoires was calculated by dividing the number of shared unique clonotypes by the size of the smaller repertoire. Richness of each repertoire was evaluated using RTK rarefaction, the Chao1 estimator, and Recon v2.1 estimates of unobserved clonotypes. Generation probabilities were computed with OLGA for all TCRbeta clonotypes obtained by the gDNA method from a handful of donors. Here the immuneACCESS table is served through TCRdb, limited to in-frame sequences with V and J called. Missing clones are a known gap in these copies; in checked studies unresolved V genes cover under half, and the rest lacks a known reason. V and J calls and clone size come straight from that table; D and trimming were deduced from the DNA. The sample yields over 950,000 clones; approximately 80% were counted once. The top ten clonotypes cover approximately 0.95% of the sample.

What the authors observed across the whole study: Rarefaction of sorted-subset datasets indicated incomplete sequencing despite the large sequencing depth. Sampling was restricted to blood, and TCR repertoires in tissues likely differ from the TCR repertoires found in blood. Pairwise subsampling indicated that sequencing depth was expected to affect the degree of clonotype sharing among donors. Clonotypes shared by all four sorted-subset donors showed higher generation probabilities than non-shared clonotypes. The genetic and exposure-history diversity represented was limited by the small number of donors. When four donors were compared, the shared fraction of clonotypes was approximately 5% for naive CD4, more than 3% for naive CD8, roughly 2.5% for memory CD4, and 0.4% for memory CD8. Naive subsets generally had larger estimated clonotype richness than memory subsets.

Sequenced input: memory CD4+ T cells from PBMCs. In the paper's terms, the cell subset or site label means: CD45RA-negative fraction. The receptor comes from a man younger than 30 in good health. Some clones in this sample may be carry-over from other donors' samples. Recombination connected TRBV7-9 to TRBJ2-3; the D gene cannot be named for sure. At the DNA level, the sequence is TGTGCCAGCAGCTTAGCAGTCACAGATACGCAGTATTTT. It is translated as CASSLAVTDTQYF.